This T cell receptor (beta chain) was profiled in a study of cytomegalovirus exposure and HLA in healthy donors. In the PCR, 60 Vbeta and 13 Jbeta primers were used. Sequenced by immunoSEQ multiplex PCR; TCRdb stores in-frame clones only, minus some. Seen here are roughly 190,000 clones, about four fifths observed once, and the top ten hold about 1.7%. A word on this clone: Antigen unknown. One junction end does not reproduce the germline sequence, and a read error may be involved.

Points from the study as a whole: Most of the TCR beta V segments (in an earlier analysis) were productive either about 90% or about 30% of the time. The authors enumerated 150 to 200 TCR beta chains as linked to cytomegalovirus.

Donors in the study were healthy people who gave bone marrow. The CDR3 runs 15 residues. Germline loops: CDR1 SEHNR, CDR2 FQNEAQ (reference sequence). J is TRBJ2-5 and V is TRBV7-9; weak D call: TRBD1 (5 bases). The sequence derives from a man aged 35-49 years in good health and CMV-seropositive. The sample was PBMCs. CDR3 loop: CSSSVIQDGQETQYF. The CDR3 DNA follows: TGTTCCAGCAGCGTAATACAGGACGGCCAAGAGACCCAGTACTTC.